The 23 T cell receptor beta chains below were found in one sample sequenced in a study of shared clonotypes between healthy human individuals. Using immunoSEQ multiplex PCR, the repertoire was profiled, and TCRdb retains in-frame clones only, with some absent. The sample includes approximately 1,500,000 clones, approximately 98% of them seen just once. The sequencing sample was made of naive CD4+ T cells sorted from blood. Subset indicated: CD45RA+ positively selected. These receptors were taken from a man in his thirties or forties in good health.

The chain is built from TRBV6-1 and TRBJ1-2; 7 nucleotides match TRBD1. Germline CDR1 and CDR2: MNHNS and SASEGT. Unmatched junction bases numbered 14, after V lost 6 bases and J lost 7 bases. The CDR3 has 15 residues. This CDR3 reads CASRTSQGTGLGYTF. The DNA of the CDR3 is TGTGCCAGCAGGACTTCACAGGGGACCGGGCTTGGCTACACCTTC.

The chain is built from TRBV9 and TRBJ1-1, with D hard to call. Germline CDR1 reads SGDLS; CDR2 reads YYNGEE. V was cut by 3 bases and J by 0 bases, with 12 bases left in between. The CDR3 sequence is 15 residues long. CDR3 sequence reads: CASSAYQTLNTEAFF. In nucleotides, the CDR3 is TGTGCCAGCAGCGCGTACCAGACGCTGAACACTGAAGCTTTCTTT.

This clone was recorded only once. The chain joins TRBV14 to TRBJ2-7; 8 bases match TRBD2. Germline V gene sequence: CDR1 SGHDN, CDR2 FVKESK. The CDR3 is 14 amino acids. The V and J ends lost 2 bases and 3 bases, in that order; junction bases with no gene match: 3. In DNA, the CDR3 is TGTGCCAGCAGCCAATCAGCGGGAGTCTACGAGCAGTACTTC. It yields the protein CASSQSAGVYEQYF.

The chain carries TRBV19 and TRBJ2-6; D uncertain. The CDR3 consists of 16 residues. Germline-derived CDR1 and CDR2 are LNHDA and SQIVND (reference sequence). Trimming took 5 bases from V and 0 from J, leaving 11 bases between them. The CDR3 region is CASSAYTYSGANVLTF. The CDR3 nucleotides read TGTGCCAGTAGTGCTTATACTTACTCTGGGGCCAACGTCCTGACTTTC.

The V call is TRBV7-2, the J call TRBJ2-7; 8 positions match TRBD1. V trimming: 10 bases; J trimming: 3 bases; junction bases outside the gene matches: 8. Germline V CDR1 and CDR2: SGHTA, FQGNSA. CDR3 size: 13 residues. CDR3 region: CATRGDRGYEQYF. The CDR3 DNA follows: TGTGCCACCAGGGGAGACAGGGGCTACGAGCAGTACTTC. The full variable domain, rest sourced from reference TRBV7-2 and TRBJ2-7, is GAGVSQSPSNKVTEKGKDVELRCDPISGHTALYWYRQSLGQGLEFLIYFQGNSAPDKSGLPSDRFSAERTGGSVSTLTIQRTQQEDSAVYLCATRGDRGYEQYFGPGTRLTVT.

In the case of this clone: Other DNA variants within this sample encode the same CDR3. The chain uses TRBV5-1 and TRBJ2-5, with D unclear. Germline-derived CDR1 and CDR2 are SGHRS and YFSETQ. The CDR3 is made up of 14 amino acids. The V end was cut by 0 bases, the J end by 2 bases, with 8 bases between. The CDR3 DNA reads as TGCGCCAGCAGCTTGGTGCCAGATCAAGAGACCCAGTACTTC. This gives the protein CASSLVPDQETQYF.

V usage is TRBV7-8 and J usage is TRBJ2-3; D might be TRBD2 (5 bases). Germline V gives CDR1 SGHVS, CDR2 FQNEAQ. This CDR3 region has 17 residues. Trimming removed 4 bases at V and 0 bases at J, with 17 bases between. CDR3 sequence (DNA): TGTGCCAGCAGCTCCGGAAACCTGCGGGCTAGCACAGATACGCAGTATTTT. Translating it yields CASSSGNLRASTDTQYF. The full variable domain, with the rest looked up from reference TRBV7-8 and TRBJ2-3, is GAGVSQSPRYKVAKRGQDVALRCDPISGHVSLFWYQQALGQGPEFLTYFQNEAQLDKSGLPSDRFFAERPEGSVSTLKIQRTQQEDSAVYLCASSSGNLRASTDTQYFGPGTRLTVL.

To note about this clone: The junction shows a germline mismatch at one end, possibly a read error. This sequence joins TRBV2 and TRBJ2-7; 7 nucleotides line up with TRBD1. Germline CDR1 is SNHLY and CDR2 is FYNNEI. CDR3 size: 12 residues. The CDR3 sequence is CANRADGRGFYF. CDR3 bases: TGTGCCAACCGGGCGGACGGCAGGGGGTTCTATTTC.

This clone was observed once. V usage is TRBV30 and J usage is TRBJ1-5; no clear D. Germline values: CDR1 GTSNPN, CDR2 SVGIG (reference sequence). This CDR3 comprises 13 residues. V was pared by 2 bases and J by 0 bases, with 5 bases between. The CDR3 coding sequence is TGTGCCTGGAGTCAGACTAGCAATCAGCCCCAGCATTTT. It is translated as CAWSQTSNQPQHF.

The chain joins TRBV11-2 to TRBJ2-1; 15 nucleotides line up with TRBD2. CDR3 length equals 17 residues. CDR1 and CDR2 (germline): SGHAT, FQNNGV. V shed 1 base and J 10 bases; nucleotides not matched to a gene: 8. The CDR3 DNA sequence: TGTGCCAGCAGCTTAGCCGTCTCGGGACTAGCGGGAGGAGAGCAGTTCTTC. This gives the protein CASSLAVSGLAGGEQFF. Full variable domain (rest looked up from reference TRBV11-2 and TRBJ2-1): EAGVAQSPRYKIIEKRQSVAFWCNPISGHATLYWYQQILGQGPKLLIQFQNNGVVDDSQLPKDRFSAERLKGVDSTLKIQPAKLEDSAVYLCASSLAVSGLAGGEQFFGPGTRLTVL.

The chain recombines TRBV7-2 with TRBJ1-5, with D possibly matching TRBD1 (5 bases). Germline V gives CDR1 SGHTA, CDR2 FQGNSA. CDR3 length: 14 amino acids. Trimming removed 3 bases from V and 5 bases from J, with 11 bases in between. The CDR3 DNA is TGTGCCAGCAGCTTTTTCAGGGAGGATCAGCCCCAGCATTTT. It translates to CASSFFREDQPQHF.

CDR3 DNA sequence: TGTGCCAGCAGCCCTGACAGTAACTACGAGCAGTACTTC. Protein sequence: CASSPDSNYEQYF. This chain joins TRBV6-1 and TRBJ2-7, with D perhaps TRBD1 (5 bases). V gave up 6 bases and J gave up 3 bases, with 12 bases separating them. Germline assignment: CDR1 MNHNS and CDR2 SASEGT. The CDR3 totals 13 residues.

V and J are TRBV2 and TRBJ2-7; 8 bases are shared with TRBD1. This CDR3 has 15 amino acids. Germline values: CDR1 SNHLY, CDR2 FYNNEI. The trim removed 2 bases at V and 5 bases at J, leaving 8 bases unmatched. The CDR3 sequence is CASSESRQGYDEQYF. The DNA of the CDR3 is TGTGCCAGCAGTGAATCGAGACAGGGGTACGACGAGCAGTACTTC.

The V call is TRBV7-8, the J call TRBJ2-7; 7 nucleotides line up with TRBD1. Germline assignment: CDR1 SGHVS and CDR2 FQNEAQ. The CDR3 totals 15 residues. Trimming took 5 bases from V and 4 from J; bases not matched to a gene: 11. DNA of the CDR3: TGTGCCAGCAGCCGGAGAGGGACAGTTCTATACGAGCAGTACTTC. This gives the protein CASSRRGTVLYEQYF.

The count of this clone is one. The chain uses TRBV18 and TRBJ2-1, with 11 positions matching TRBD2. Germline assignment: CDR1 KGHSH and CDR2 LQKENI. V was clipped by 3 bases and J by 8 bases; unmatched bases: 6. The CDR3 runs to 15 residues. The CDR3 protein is CASSPRISGRDEQFF. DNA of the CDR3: TGTGCCAGCTCACCCCGGATTAGCGGGAGGGATGAGCAGTTCTTC.

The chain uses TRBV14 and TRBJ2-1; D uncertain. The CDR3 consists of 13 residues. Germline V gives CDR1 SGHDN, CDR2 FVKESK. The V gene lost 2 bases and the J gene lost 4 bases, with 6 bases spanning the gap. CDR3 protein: CASSQNFYNEQFF. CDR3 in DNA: TGTGCCAGCAGCCAAAATTTTTACAATGAGCAGTTCTTC.

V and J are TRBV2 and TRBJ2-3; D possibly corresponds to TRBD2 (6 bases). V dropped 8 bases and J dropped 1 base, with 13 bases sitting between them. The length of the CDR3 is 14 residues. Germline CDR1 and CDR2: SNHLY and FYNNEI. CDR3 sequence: CASGGLVGTDTQYF. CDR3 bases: TGTGCCAGCGGGGGACTTGTGGGCACAGATACGCAGTATTTT.

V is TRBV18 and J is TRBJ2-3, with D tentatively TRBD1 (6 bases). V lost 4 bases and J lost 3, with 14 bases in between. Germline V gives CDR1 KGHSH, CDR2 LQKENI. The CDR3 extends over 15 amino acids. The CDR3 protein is CASSQLQGTTDTQYF. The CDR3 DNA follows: TGTGCCAGCTCACAATTACAGGGAACAACAGATACGCAGTATTTT.

The CDR3 loop reads CASRLLSTDTQYF. Written as DNA, the CDR3 is TGTGCCAGCAGACTCCTAAGCACAGATACGCAGTATTTT. This chain connects TRBV2 to TRBJ2-3, with no clear D. Germline V gene data show CDR1 as SNHLY and CDR2 as FYNNEI. Trimming took off 6 bases at V and 0 bases at J, with 7 bases between the two ends. This CDR3 contains 13 residues.

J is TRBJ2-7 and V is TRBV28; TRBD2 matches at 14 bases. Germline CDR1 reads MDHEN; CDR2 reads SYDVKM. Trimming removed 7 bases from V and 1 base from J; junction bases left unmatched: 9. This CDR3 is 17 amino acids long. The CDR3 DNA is TGTGCCAGCACCAAAAGGACTAGCGGGAGGCCATCCTACGAGCAGTACTTC. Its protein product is CASTKRTSGRPSYEQYF.

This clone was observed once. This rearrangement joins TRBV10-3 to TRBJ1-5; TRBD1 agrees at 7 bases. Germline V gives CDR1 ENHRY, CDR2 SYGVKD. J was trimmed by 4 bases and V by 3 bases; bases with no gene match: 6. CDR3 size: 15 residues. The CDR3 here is CAISERTGRNQPQHF. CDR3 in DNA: TGTGCCATCAGTGAAAGGACAGGCCGAAATCAGCCCCAGCATTTT.

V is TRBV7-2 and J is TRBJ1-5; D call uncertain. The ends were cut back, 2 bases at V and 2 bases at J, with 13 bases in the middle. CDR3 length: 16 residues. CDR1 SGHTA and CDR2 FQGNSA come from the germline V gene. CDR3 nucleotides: TGTGCCAGCAGCTTAAAGGATAGGGCGGGCAATCAGCCCCAGCATTTT. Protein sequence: CASSLKDRAGNQPQHF.

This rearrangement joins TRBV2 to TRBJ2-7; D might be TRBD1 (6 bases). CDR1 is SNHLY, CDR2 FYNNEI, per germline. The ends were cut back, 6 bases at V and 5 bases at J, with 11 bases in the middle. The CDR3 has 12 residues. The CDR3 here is CASSSQGHEQYF. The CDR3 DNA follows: TGTGCCAGCAGCTCACAGGGCCACGAGCAGTACTTC.